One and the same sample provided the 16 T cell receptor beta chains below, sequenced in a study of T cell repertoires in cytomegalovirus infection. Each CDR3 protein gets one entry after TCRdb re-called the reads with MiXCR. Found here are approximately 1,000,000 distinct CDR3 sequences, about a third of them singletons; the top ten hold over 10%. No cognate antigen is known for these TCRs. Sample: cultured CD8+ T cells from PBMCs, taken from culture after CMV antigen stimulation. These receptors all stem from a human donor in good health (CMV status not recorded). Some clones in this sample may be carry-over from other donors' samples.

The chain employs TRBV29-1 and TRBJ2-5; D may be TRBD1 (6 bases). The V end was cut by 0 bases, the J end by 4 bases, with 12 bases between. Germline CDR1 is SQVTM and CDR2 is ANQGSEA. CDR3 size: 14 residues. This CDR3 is CSVEDQGILETQYF. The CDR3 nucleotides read TGCAGCGTTGAAGATCAGGGGATTTTAGAGACCCAGTACTTC.

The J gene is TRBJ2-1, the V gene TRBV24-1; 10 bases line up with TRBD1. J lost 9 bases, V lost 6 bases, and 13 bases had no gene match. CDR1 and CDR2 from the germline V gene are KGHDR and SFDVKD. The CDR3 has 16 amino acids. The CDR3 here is CATSNAGQGVSGEQFF. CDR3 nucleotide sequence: TGTGCCACCAGTAATGCTGGACAGGGGGTTTCGGGTGAGCAGTTCTTC.

In nucleotides, the CDR3 is TGTGCCAGCAGTTCCCTCGGGGGCGAGAATCAGCCCCAGCATTTT. It yields the protein CASSSLGGENQPQHF. The chain employs TRBV6-6 and TRBJ1-5; D perhaps matches TRBD1 (6 bases). This CDR3 has 15 residues. V lost 4 bases and J 4 bases, leaving 14 bases between the germline ends. Germline V gene lookup returns CDR1 MNHNY and CDR2 SVGAGI (reference sequence).

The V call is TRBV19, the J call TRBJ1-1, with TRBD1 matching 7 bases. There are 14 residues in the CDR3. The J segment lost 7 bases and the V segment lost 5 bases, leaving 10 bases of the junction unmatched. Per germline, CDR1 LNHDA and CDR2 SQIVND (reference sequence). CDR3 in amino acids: CASSPTGTVNEAFF. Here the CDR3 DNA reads TGTGCCAGTAGTCCGACGGGGACAGTCAATGAAGCTTTCTTT.

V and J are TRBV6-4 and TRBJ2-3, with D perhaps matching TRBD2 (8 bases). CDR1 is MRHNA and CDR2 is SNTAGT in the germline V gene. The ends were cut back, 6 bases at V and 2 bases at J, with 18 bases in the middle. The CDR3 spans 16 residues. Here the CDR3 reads CASSEGAGGHTDTQYF. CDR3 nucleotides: TGTGCCAGCAGCGAGGGGGCGGGGGGCCACACAGATACGCAGTATTTT.

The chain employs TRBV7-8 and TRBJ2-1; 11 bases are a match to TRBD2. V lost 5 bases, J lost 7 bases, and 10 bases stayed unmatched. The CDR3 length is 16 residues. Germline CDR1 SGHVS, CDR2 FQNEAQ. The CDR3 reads CASSQSTGLAANEQFF. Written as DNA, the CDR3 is TGTGCCAGCAGCCAATCGACGGGACTAGCGGCGAATGAGCAGTTCTTC. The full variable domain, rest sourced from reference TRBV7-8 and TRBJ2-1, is GAGVSQSPRYKVAKRGQDVALRCDPISGHVSLFWYQQALGQGPEFLTYFQNEAQLDKSGLPSDRFFAERPEGSVSTLKIQRTQQEDSAVYLCASSQSTGLAANEQFFGPGTRLTVL.

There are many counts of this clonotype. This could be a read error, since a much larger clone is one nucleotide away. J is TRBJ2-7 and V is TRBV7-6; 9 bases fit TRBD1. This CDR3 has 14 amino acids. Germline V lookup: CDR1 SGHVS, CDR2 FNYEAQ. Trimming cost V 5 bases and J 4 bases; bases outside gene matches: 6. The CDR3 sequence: CASSPRDRAYEQYF. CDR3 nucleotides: TGTGCCAGCAGCCCCCGGGACAGGGCTTACGAGCAGTACTTC.

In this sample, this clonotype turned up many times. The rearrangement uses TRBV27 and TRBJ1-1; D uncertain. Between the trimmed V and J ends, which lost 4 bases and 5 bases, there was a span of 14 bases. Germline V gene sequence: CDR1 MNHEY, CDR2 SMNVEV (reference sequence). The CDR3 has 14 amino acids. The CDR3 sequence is CASSYISGDTEAFF. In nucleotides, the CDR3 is TGTGCCAGCAGTTACATCTCTGGGGATACTGAAGCTTTCTTT.

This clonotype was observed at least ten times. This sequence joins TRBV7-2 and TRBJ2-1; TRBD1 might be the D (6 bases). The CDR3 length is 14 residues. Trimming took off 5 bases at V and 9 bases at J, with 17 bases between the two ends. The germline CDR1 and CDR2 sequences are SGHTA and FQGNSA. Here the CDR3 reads CASSVGGGPSEQFF. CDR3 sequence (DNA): TGTGCCAGCAGCGTAGGGGGTGGGCCCTCTGAGCAGTTCTTC.

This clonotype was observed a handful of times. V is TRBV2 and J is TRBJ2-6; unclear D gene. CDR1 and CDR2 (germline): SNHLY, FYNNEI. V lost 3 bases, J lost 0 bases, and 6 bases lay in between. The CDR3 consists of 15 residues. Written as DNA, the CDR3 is TGTGCCAGCAGTGACCCGGGCTCTGGGGCCAACGTCCTGACTTTC. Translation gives CASSDPGSGANVLTF.

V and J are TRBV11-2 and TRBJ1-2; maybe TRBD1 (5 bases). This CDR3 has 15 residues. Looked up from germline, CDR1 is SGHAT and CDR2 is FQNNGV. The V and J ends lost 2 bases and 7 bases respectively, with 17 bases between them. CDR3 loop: CASSLSAGLGLGYTF. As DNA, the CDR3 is TGTGCCAGCAGCTTATCGGCAGGGTTAGGTCTTGGCTACACCTTC.

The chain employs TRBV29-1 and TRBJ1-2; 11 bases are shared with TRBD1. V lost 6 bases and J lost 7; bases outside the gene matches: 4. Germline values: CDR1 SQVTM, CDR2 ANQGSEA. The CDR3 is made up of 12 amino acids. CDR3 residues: CSVGQGASGYTF. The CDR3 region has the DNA TGCAGCGTAGGACAGGGGGCGAGTGGCTACACCTTC.

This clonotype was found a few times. The CDR3 spells CASSGGGTPNNEQFF. The CDR3 nucleotides read TGTGCCAGCAGCGGCGGGGGGACACCGAACAATGAGCAGTTCTTC. V is TRBV7-2 and J is TRBJ2-1; 8 nucleotides line up with TRBD2. This CDR3 spans 15 amino acids. Per the germline V gene, CDR1 is SGHTA and CDR2 is FQGNSA. After removal of 5 bases from V and 5 bases from J, the junction contained 8 bases not matched to a gene. Drawing the rest from reference TRBV7-2 and TRBJ2-1, the complete variable domain is GAGVSQSPSNKVTEKGKDVELRCDPISGHTALYWYRQSLGQGLEFLIYFQGNSAPDKSGLPSDRFSAERTGGSVSTLTIQRTQQEDSAVYLCASSGGGTPNNEQFFGPGTRLTVL.

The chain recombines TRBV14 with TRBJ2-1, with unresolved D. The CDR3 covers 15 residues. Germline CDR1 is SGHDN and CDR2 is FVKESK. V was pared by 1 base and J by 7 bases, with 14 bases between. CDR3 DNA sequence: TGTGCCAGCAGCCAAGCAGCGCTTGGTGGGAATGAGCAGTTCTTC. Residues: CASSQAALGGNEQFF.

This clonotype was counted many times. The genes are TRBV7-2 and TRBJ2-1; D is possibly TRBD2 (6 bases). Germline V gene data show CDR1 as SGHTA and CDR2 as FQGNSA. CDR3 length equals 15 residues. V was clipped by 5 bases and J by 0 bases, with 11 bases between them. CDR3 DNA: TGTGCCAGCAGCCCTGACGGGGGCTCCTACAATGAGCAGTTCTTC. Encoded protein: CASSPDGGSYNEQFF.

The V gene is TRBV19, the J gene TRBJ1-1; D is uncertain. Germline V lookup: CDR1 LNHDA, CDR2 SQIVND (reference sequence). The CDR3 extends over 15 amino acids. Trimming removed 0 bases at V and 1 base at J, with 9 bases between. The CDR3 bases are TGTGCCAGTAGTATAGATCTGGGAGAGAACACTGAAGCTTTCTTT. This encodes CASSIDLGENTEAFF. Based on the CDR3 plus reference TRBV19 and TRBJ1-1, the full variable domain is DGGITQSPKYLFRKEGQNVTLSCEQNLNHDAMYWYRQDPGQGLRLIYYSQIVNDFQKGDIAEGYSVSREKKESFPLTVTSAQKNPTAFYLCASSIDLGENTEAFFGQGTRLTVV.